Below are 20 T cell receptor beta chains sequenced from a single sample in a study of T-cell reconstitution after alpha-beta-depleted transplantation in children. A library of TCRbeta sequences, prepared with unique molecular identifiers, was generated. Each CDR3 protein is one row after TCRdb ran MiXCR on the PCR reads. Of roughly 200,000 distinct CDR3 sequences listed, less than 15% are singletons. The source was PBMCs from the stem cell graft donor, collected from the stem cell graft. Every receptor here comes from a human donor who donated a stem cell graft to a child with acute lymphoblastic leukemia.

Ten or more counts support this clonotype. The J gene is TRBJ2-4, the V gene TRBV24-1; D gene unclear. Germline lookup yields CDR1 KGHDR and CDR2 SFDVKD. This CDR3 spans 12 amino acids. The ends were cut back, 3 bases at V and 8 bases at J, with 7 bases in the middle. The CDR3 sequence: CATSDDIHIQYF. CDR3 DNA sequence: TGTGCCACCAGTGATGACATCCACATTCAGTACTTC.

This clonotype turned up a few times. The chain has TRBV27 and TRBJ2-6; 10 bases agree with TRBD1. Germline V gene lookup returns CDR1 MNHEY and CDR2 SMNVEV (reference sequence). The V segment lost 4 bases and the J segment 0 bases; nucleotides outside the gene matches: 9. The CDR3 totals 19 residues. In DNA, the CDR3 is TGTGCCAGCAGTTCCCTGCTTCGGGACAGGGGCTCTGGGGCCAACGTCCTGACTTTC. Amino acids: CASSSLLRDRGSGANVLTF.

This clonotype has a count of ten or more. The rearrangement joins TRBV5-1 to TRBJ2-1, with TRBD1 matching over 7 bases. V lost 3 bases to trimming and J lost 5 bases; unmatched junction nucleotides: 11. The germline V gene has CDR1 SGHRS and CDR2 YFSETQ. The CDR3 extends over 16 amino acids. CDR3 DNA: TGCGCCAGCAGCTCCTTAGGCAGGGGGACCCACAATGAGCAGTTCTTC. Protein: CASSSLGRGTHNEQFF. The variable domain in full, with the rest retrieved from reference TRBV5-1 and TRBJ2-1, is KAGVTQTPRYLIKTRGQQVTLSCSPISGHRSVSWYQQTPGQGLQFLFEYFSETQRNKGNFPGRFSGRQFSNSRSEMNVSTLELGDSALYLCASSSLGRGTHNEQFFGPGTRLTVL.

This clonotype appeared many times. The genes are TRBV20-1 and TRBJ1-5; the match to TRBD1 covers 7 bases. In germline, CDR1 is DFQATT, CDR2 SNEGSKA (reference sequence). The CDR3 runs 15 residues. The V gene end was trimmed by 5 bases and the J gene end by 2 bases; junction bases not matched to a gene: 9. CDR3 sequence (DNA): TGCAGTGCTGATCCAGGGGGGCCAGGCAATCAGCCCCAGCATTTT. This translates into CSADPGGPGNQPQHF.

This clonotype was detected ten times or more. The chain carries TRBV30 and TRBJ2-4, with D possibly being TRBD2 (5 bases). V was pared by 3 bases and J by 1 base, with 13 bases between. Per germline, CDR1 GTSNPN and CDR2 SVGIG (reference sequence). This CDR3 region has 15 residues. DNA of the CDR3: TGTGCCTGGAGCTCCCCGGGGTCCGCCAAAAACATTCAGTACTTC. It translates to CAWSSPGSAKNIQYF.

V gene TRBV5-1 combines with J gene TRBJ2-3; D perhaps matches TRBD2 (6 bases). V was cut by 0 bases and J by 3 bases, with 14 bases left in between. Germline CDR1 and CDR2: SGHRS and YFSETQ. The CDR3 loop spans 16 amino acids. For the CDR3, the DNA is TGCGCCAGCAGCTTGGAACCGGGAGAAGGGACAGATACGCAGTATTTT. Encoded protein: CASSLEPGEGTDTQYF. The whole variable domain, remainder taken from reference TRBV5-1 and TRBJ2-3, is KAGVTQTPRYLIKTRGQQVTLSCSPISGHRSVSWYQQTPGQGLQFLFEYFSETQRNKGNFPGRFSGRQFSNSRSEMNVSTLELGDSALYLCASSLEPGEGTDTQYFGPGTRLTVL.

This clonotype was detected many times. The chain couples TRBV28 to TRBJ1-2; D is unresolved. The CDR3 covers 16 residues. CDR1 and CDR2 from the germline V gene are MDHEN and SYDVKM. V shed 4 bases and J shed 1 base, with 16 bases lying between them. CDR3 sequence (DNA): TGTGCCAGCAGTTCCCCCCACGGGGATGTTAACTATGGCTACACCTTC. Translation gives CASSSPHGDVNYGYTF.

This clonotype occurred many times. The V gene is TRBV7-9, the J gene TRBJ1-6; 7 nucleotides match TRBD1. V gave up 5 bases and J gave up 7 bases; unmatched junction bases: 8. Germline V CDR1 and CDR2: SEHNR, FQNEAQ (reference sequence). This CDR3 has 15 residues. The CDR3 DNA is TGTGCCAGCAGCCAAGAGGACAGGAGGAATTCACCCCTCCACTTT. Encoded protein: CASSQEDRRNSPLHF.

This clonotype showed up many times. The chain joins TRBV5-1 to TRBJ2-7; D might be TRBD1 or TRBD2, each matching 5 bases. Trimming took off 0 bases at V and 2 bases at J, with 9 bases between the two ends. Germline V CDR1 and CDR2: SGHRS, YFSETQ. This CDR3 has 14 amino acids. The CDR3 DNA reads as TGCGCCAGCAGCTTGGCACGGGGCACCTACGAGCAGTACTTC. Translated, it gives CASSLARGTYEQYF.

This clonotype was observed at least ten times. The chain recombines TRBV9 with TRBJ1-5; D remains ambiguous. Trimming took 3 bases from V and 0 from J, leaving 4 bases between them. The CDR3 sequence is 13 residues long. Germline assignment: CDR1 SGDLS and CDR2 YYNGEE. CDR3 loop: CASSGNSNQPQHF. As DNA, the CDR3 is TGTGCCAGCAGCGGCAATAGCAATCAGCCCCAGCATTTT.

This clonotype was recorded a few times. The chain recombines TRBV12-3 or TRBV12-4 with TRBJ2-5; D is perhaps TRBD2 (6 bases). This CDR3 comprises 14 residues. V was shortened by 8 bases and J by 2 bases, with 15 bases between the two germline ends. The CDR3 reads CASRLFGGQETQYF. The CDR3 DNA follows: TGTGCCAGCCGCCTATTTGGGGGGCAAGAGACCCAGTACTTC.

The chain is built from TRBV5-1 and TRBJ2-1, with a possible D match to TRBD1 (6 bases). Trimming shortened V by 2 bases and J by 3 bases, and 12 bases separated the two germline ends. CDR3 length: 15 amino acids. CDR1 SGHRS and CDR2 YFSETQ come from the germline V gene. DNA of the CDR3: TGCGCCAGCAGCTTCAAACAGGGCCTCTACAATGAGCAGTTCTTC. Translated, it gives CASSFKQGLYNEQFF.

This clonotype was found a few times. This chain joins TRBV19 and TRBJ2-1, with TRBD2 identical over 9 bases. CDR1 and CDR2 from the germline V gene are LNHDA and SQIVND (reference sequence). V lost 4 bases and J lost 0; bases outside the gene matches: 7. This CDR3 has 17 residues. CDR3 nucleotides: TGTGCCAGTAGTAGAATGGCTAGCGGGGACTCCTACAATGAGCAGTTCTTC. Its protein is CASSRMASGDSYNEQFF.

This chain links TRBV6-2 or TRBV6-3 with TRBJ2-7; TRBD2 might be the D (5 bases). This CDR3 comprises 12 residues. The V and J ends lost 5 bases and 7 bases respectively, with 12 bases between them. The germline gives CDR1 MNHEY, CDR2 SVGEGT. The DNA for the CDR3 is TGTGCCAGCAGTCCGGACTTGAGGGAGCAGTACTTC. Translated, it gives CASSPDLREQYF.

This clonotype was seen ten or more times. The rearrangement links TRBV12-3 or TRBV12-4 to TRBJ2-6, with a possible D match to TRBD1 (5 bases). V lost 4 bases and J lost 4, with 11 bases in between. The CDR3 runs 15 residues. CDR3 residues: CASSSAGSGANVLTF. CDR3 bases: TGTGCCAGCAGTTCCGCAGGGTCCGGGGCCAACGTCCTGACTTTC.

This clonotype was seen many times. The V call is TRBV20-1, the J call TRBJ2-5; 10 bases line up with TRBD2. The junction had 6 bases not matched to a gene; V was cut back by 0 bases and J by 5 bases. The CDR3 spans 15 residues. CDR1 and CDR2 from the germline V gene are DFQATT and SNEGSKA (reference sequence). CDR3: CSARDKREGRETQYF. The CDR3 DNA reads TGCAGTGCTAGAGATAAGCGGGAGGGCCGGGAGACCCAGTACTTC.

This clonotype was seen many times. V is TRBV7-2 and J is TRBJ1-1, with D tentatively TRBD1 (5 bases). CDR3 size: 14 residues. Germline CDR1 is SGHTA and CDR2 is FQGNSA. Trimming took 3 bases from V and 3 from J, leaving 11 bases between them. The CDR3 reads CASSFMPGHTEAFF. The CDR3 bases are TGTGCCAGCAGCTTTATGCCGGGACACACTGAAGCTTTCTTT. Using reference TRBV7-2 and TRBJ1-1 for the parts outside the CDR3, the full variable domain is GAGVSQSPSNKVTEKGKDVELRCDPISGHTALYWYRQSLGQGLEFLIYFQGNSAPDKSGLPSDRFSAERTGGSVSTLTIQRTQQEDSAVYLCASSFMPGHTEAFFGQGTRLTVV.

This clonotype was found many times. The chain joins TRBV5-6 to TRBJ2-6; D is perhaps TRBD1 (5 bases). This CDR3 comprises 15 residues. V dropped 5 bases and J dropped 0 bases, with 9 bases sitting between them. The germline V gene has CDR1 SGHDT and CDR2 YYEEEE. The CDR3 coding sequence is TGTGCCAGCAGGCAAGACAGCTCTGGGGCCAACGTCCTGACTTTC. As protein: CASRQDSSGANVLTF.

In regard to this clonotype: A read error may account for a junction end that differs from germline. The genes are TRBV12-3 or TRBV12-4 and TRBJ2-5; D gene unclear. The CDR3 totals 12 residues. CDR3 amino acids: CASSFLQETHYF. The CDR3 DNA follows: TGTGCCAGCAGTTTTCTTCAAGAGACCCACTACTTC.

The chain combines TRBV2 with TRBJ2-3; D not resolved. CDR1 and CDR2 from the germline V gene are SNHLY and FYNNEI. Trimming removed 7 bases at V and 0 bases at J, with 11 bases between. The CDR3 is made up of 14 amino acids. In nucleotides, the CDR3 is TGTGCCAGCATAAAGGGTTCTAGCACAGATACGCAGTATTTT. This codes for CASIKGSSTDTQYF.